This T cell receptor (beta chain) derives from a study of shared clonotypes between healthy human individuals. Clones were read by immunoSEQ multiplex PCR, and TCRdb kept only the in-frame ones, dropping some. The profile shows hundreds of thousands of clones, around two thirds of them singletons. The germline V gene encodes CDR1 SGHAT and CDR2 FQNNGV. This CDR3 contains 16 residues. V was pared by 5 bases and J by 8 bases, with 17 bases of the junction left unmatched. This clonotype was obtained from a woman in her twenties or thirties in good health. This rearrangement joins TRBV11-2 to TRBJ1-2, with TRBD1 matching over 7 bases. Sample: memory CD4+ T cells sorted from blood. As to subset: CD45RA-negative fraction. DNA of the CDR3: TGTGCCAGCAGCCCCTGGACAGGAGGCCATGGGGGAGGCTACACCTTC. Protein: CASSPWTGGHGGGYTF.